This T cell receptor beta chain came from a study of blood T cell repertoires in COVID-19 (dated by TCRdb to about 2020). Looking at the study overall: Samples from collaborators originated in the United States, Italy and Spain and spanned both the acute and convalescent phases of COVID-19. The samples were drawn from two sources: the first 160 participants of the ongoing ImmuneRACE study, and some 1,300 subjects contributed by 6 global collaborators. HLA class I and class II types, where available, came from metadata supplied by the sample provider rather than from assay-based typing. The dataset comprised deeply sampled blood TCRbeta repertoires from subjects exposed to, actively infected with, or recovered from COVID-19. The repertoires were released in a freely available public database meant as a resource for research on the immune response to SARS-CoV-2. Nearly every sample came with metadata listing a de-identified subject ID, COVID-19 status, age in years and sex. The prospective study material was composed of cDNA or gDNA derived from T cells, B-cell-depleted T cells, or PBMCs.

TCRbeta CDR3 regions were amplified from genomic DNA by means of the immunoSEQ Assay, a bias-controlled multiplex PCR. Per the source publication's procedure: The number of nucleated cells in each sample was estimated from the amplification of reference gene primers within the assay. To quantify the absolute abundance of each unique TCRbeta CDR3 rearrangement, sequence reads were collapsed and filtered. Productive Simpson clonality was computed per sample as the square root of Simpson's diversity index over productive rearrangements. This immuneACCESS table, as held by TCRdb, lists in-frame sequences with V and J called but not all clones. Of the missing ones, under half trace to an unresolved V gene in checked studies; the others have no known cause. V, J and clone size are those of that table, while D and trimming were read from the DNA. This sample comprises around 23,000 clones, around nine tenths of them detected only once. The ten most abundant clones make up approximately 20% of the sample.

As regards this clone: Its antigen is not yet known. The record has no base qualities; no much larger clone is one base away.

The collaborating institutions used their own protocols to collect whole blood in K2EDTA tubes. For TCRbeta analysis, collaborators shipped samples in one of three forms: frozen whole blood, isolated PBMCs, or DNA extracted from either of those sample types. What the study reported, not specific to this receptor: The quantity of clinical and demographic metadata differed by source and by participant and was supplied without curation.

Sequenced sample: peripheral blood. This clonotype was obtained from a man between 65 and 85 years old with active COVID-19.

The DNA sequence reads TGTGCCAGCAGTGCGGGACTAGGCGTCGGAGAGACCCAGTACTTC. It codes for CASSAGLGVGETQYF. The V and J segments used are TRBV6-6 and TRBJ2-5, with 8 middle bases fitting TRBD2. The germline V gene (reference sequence) gives CDR1 as MNHNY and CDR2 as SVGAGI. Trimming removed 5 bases from V and 4 bases from J; the gene matches leave 9 bases unexplained. The CDR3 contains 15 residues, cysteine and phenylalanine counted. Of all the DNA, just the CDR3 is kept, 45 bases in frame from base 1.